This T cell receptor (beta chain) was observed in a study of T-cell reconstitution after alpha-beta-depleted transplantation in children. Study-wide points: Surviving recipient cells, namely T cells and thymic progenitors, were the source of high day-60 TCRbeta diversity in some patients. One year post-transplant, T-cell counts and diversity were largely derived from T cells produced anew. Reported findings indicate that, about two months after transplant, alpha-beta T cells came from several hundred expanded clones, which were derived from non-depleted graft cells.

The TCRbeta library incorporated unique molecular identifiers. One entry per CDR3 protein results from TCRdb running MiXCR on the PCR reads. Among about 300,000 distinct CDR3 sequences listed, 6% to 10% were seen once. In this sample, this clonotype turned up many times. Its specificity is unknown. The CDR3 has 14 amino acids. The germline V and J ends were trimmed by 4 bases and 9 bases, with 15 bases remaining between them. Germline V gene lookup returns CDR1 MNHNS and CDR2 SASEGT. Specimen: peripheral blood, collected 360 days after TCRalphabeta/CD19-depleted stem cell transplant. This clonotype was sampled from a female patient aged 2-15 years who had a stem cell transplant for Fanconi anemia, so the T cells may come from the graft donor. The chain is built from TRBV6-1 and TRBJ2-2; D may be TRBD1 or TRBD2 (5 bases each). DNA for the CDR3: TGTGCCAGCAGTGGACAGCACGGGACCAGGGAGCTGTTTTTT. Translating gives CASSGQHGTRELFF.